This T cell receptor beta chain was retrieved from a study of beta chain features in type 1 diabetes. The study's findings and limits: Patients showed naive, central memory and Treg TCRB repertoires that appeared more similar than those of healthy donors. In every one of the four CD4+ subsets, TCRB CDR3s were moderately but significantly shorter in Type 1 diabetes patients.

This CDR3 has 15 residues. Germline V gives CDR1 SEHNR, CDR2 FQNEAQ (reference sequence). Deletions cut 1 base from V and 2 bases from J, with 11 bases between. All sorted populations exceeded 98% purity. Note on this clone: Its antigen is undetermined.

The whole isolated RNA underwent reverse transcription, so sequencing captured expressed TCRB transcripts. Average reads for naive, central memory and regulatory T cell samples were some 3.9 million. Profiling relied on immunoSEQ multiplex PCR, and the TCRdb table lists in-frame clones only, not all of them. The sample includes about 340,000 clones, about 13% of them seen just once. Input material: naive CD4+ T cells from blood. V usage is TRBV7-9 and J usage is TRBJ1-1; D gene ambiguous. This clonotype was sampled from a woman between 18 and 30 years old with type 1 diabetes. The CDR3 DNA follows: TGTGCCAGCAGCTTAGGTTTAGGGAGAAACACTGAAGCTTTCTTT. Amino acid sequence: CASSLGLGRNTEAFF.